The T cell receptor beta chain under discussion was sequenced for a study of T-cell reconstitution after alpha-beta-depleted transplantation in children. Germline lookup yields CDR1 SGHRS and CDR2 YFSETQ. CDR3 length equals 15 residues. V gave up 2 bases and J gave up 3 bases; unmatched junction bases: 6. The table lists this clonotype with a few counts. A TCRbeta library incorporating unique molecular identifiers was prepared. TCRdb independently ran MiXCR on the PCR reads; one entry per CDR3 protein. The data contain 450,000 to 700,000 distinct CDR3 sequences, 25% to 30% of them singletons. This sample comprised PBMCs, obtained before TCRalphabeta/CD19-depleted stem cell transplant. This receptor was identified in a boy under two years old with Wiskott-Aldrich syndrome, due to receive a stem cell transplant. The gene calls are TRBV5-1 and TRBJ2-7; 9 positions agree with TRBD1. The CDR3 protein is CASSFPGQGDYEQYF. DNA for the CDR3: TGCGCCAGCAGCTTCCCGGGACAGGGTGACTACGAGCAGTACTTC.